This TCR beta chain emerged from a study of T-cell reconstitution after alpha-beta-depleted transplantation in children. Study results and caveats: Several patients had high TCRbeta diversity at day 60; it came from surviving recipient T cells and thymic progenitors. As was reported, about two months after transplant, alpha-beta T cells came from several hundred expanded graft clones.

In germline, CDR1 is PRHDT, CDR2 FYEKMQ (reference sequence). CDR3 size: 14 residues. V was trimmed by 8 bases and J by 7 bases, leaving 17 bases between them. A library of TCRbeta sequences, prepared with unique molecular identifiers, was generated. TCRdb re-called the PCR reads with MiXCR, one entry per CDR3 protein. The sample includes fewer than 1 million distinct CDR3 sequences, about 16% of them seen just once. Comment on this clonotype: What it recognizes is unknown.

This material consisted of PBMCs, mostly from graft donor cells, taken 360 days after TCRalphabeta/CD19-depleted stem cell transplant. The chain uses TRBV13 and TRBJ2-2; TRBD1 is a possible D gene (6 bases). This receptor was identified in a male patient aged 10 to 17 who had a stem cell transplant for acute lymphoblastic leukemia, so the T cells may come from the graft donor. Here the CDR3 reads CASVVGGSGGELFF. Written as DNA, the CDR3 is TGTGCCAGCGTGGTAGGGGGTTCCGGCGGGGAGCTGTTTTTT.